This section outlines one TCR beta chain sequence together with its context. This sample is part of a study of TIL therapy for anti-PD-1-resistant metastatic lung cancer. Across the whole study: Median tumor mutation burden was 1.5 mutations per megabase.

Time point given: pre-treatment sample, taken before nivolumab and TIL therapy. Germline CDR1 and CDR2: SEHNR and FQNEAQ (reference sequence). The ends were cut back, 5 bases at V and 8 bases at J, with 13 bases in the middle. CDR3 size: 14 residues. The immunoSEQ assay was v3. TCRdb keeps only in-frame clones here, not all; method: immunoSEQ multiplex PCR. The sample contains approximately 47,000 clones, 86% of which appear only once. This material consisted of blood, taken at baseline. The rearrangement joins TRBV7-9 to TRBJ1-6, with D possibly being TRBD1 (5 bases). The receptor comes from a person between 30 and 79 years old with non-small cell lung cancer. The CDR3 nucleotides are TGTGCCAGCAGCCCTTCAGGGATGGATTCACCCCTCCACTTT. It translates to CASSPSGMDSPLHF.